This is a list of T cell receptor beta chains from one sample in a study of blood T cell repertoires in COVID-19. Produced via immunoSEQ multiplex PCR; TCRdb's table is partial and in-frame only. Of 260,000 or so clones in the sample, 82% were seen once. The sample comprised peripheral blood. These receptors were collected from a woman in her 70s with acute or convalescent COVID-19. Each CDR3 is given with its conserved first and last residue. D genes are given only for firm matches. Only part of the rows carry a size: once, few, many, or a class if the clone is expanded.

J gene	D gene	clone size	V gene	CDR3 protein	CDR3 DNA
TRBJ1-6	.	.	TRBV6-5	CATQRQTYNSPLHF	TGTGCCACCCAACGCCAGACCTATAATTCACCCCTCCACTTT
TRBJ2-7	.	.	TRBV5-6	CASSFGPTDHEQYF	TGTGCCAGCAGCTTCGGTCCGACAGACCACGAGCAGTACTTC
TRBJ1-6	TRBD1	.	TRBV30	CAWSVGTEYSPLHF	TGTGCCTGGAGTGTAGGGACAGAATATTCACCCCTCCACTTT
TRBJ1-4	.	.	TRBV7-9	CASSLAGTEKLFF	TGTGCCAGCAGCTTAGCAGGGACAGAAAAACTGTTTTTT
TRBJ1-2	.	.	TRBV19	CASSIGAGRMDGYTF	TGTGCCAGTAGTATAGGGGCAGGGAGGATGGATGGCTACACCTTC
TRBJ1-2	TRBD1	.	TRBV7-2	CASSPGQGIGYTF	TGTGCCAGCAGCCCCGGACAGGGGATAGGCTACACCTTC
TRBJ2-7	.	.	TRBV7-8	CASRAGRFSYEQYF	TGTGCCAGCAGAGCGGGCCGCTTTTCCTACGAGCAGTACTTC
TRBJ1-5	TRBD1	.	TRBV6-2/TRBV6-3	CASSIGTGNQPQHF	TGTGCCAGCAGCATCGGGACAGGTAATCAGCCCCAGCATTTT
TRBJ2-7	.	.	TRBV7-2	CASSPRRSAAYEQYF	TGTGCCAGCAGCCCCCGCCGCAGCGCAGCCTACGAGCAGTACTTC
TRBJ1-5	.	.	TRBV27	CASSLSGGRQPQHF	TGTGCCAGCAGTTTATCAGGGGGTCGTCAGCCCCAGCATTTT
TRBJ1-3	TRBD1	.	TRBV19	CASSGQGSIGNTIYF	TGTGCCAGTAGCGGACAGGGGAGTATTGGAAACACCATATATTTT
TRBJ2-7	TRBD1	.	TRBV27	CASSLVRDRVNEQYF	TGTGCCAGCAGTTTGGTCCGAGACAGGGTCAACGAGCAGTACTTC
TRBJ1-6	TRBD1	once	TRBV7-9	CATRGTGFSNSPLHF	TGTGCCACGAGGGGGACAGGGTTCTCGAATTCACCCCTCCACTTT
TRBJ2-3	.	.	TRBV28	CASSLVTDTQYF	TGTGCCAGCAGTTTAGTAACAGATACGCAGTATTTT
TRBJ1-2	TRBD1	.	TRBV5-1	CASSGTGYGYTF	TGCGCCAGCAGCGGGACAGGCTATGGCTACACCTTC
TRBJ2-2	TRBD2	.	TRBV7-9	CASSFLIGLAGTGELFF	TGTGCCAGCAGCTTTTTGATCGGACTAGCGGGCACCGGGGAGCTGTTTTTT
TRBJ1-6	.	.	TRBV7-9	CASSSSGAGGSPLHF	TGTGCCAGCAGCTCTTCAGGGGCAGGTGGCTCACCCCTCCACTTT
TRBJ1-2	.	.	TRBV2	CASSLSVGYTF	TGTGCCAGCAGTCTTTCAGTTGGCTACACCTTC
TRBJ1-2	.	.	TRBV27	CASSLSWRGYGYTF	TGTGCCAGCAGTTTATCGTGGAGGGGCTATGGCTACACCTTC
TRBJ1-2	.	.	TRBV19	CASRKDLANYGYTF	TGTGCCAGTAGAAAGGACTTAGCTAACTATGGCTACACCTTC
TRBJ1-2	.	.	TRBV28	CASSLFGGKYGYTF	TGTGCCAGCAGTTTATTTGGGGGGAAGTATGGCTACACCTTC
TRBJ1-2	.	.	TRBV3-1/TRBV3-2	CASSPIPGTNYGYTF	TGTGCCAGCAGCCCCATTCCCGGGACAAACTATGGCTACACCTTC
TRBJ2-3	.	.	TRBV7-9	CASSFSGGAGTDTQYF	TGTGCCAGCAGCTTCTCTGGGGGCGCTGGCACAGATACGCAGTATTTT
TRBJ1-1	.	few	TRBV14	CASSPGVNTEAFF	TGTGCCAGCAGCCCGGGGGTGAACACTGAAGCTTTCTTT
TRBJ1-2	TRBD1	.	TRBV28	CASSPSSGGGKDGYTF	TGTGCCAGCAGTCCCAGCTCAGGGGGAGGTAAGGATGGCTACACCTTC
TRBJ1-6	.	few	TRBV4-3	CASSQVSGKTGSLHF	TGCGCCAGCAGCCAAGTGTCAGGGAAAACTGGGTCCCTCCACTTT
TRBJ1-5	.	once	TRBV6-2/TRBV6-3	CASSYAGESNQPQHF	TGTGCCAGCAGTTACGCGGGGGAAAGCAATCAGCCCCAGCATTTT
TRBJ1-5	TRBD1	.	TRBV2	CASRGGTGGWQPQHF	TGTGCCAGCAGAGGGGGGACAGGGGGCTGGCAGCCCCAGCATTTT
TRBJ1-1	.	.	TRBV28	CASSSPGTKNTEAFF	TGTGCCAGCAGTTCCCCTGGGACAAAGAACACTGAAGCTTTCTTT
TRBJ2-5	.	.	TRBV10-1	CASSVSGETQYF	TGCGCCAGCAGTGTATCGGGGGAGACCCAGTACTTC
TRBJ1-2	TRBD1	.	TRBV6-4	CASSDSMGDRDWNGYTF	TGTGCCAGCAGTGACTCGATGGGGGACAGGGATTGGAATGGCTACACCTTC
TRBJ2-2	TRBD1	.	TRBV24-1	CATRQGVNTGELFF	TGTGCCACGAGACAGGGGGTGAACACCGGGGAGCTGTTTTTT
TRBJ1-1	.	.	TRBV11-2	CASSLGRGNTEAFF	TGTGCCAGCAGCTTAGGGAGGGGGAACACTGAAGCTTTCTTT
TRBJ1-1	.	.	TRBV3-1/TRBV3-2	CASSHTGATNTEAFF	TGTGCCAGCAGCCACACGGGAGCCACGAACACTGAAGCTTTCTTT
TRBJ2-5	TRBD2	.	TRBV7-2	CASSLELAGGLETQYF	TGTGCCAGCAGCTTAGAGTTAGCGGGGGGGCTGGAGACCCAGTACTTC
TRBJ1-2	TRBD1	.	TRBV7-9	CASSEGQGADYNYGYTF	TGTGCCAGCAGCGAGGGACAGGGGGCGGACTATAACTATGGCTACACCTTC
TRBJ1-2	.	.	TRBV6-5	CASSYSSGKYGYTF	TGTGCCAGCAGTTACTCGAGCGGGAAGTATGGCTACACCTTC
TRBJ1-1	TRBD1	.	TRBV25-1	CASPWTGGVDTEAFF	TGTGCCAGCCCCTGGACAGGGGGCGTAGACACTGAAGCTTTCTTT
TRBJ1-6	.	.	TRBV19	CASSMGDRSYNSPLHF	TGTGCCAGTAGTATGGGCGACCGAAGCTATAATTCACCCCTCCACTTT
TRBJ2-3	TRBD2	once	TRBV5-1	CASSLAPSGGSTQYF	TGCGCCAGCAGCTTGGCCCCAAGCGGGGGATCTACGCAGTATTTT
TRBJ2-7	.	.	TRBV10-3	CAITRGTEQYF	TGTGCCATCACCCGGGGAACCGAGCAGTACTTC
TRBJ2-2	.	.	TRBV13	CASSLAVNTGELFF	TGTGCCAGCAGCTTAGCCGTGAACACCGGGGAGCTGTTTTTT
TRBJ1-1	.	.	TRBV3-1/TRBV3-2	CASSQDVAPYTEAFF	TGTGCCAGCAGCCAAGATGTAGCCCCCTACACTGAAGCTTTCTTT
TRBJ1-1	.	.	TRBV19	CASSIYSTANTEAFF	TGTGCCAGTAGTATCTATTCTACAGCGAACACTGAAGCTTTCTTT
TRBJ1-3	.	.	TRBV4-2	CASSQAISDGNTIYF	TGTGCCAGCAGCCAAGCCATAAGCGATGGAAACACCATATATTTT
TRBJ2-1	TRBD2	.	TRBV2	CASSPSGVVHEQFF	TGTGCCAGCAGTCCCAGCGGGGTTGTTCATGAGCAGTTCTTC
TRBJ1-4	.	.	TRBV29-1	CSVSPPGQSTNEKLFF	TGCAGCGTCTCACCCCCGGGACAATCAACTAATGAAAAACTGTTTTTT
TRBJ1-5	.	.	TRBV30	CAWNMKGIQFNQPQHF	TGTGCCTGGAATATGAAGGGGATTCAATTTAATCAGCCCCAGCATTTT
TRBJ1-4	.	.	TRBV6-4	CASSPASGNPVEKLFF	TGTGCCAGCAGTCCAGCATCGGGTAACCCGGTGGAAAAACTGTTTTTT
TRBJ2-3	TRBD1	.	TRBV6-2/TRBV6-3	CASSYHGTGGPDTQYF	TGTGCCAGCAGTTACCACGGGACAGGGGGCCCAGATACGCAGTATTTT
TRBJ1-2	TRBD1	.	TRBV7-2	CASSPDRVSGPYGYTF	TGTGCCAGCAGCCCCGACAGGGTTAGTGGTCCCTATGGCTACACCTTC
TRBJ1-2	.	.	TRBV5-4	CASTGQLYGYTF	TGTGCCAGCACTGGACAGTTATATGGCTACACCTTC
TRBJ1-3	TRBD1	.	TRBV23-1	CASSQLDREFHF	TGCGCCAGCAGTCAATTGGACAGGGAGTTTCATTTT
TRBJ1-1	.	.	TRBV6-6	CASIDSSGAEAFF	TGTGCCAGCATCGACTCGAGCGGCGCTGAAGCTTTCTTT
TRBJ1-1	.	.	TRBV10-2	CASRVGGVNTEAFF	TGCGCCAGCAGAGTGGGGGGGGTGAACACTGAAGCTTTCTTT
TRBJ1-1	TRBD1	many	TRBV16	CASSRGTARNTEAFF	TGTGCCAGCAGCCGAGGGACAGCCAGGAACACTGAAGCTTTCTTT
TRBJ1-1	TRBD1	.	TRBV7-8	CASSLGTGAGTEAFF	TGTGCCAGCAGCCTTGGGACAGGGGCAGGCACTGAAGCTTTCTTT
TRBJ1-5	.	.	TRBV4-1	CASSQERSQGNQPQHF	TGCGCCAGCAGCCAAGAACGGTCCCAAGGCAATCAGCCCCAGCATTTT
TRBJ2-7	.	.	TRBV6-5	CASSYAINYEQYF	TGTGCCAGCAGTTACGCGATAAACTACGAGCAGTACTTC
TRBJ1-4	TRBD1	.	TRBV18	CASQTGGSEKLFF	TGTGCCAGCCAGACAGGGGGCAGCGAAAAACTGTTTTTT